The next 15 T cell receptor beta chains were all read from a single sample in a study of blood T cells in healthy people across ages. The second PCR ran roughly 6 to 11 cycles with a sample-barcoded 5' primer and J-beta primers. MiXCR was run by TCRdb on the 5' RACE reads, yielding one entry per CDR3 protein. The table records about 1,800,000 distinct CDR3 sequences, about 28% of them present only once. Material for sequencing was blood. The receptors stem from a woman aged 30 to 39 in good health.

The rearrangement uses TRBV7-2 and TRBJ2-1, with D perhaps being TRBD1 or TRBD2 (5 bases each). Per germline, CDR1 SGHTA and CDR2 FQGNSA. Between the trimmed V and J ends, which lost 7 bases and 4 bases, there was a span of 14 bases. CDR3 length: 14 residues. CDR3: CASIHGTLYNEQFF. The CDR3 coding sequence is TGTGCCAGCATACATGGGACCCTTTACAATGAGCAGTTCTTC.

The chain recombines TRBV28 with TRBJ2-3; tentatively, D is TRBD1 or TRBD2 (6 bases each). The CDR3 contains 15 residues. CDR1 is MDHEN and CDR2 is SYDVKM in the germline V gene. With 8 bases removed from V and 3 bases from J, the gap between germline ends came to 18 bases. The CDR3 sequence: CASGGGGGRTDTQYF. The CDR3 DNA follows: TGTGCCAGCGGAGGGGGTGGGGGTAGGACAGATACGCAGTATTTT.

The chain employs TRBV20-1 and TRBJ2-1; D unclear. Germline CDR1 DFQATT, CDR2 SNEGSKA (reference sequence). The length of the CDR3 is 14 residues. V dropped 3 bases and J dropped 10 bases, with 19 bases sitting between them. The CDR3 nucleotides are TGCAGTGCTAGGGGTAGCAATCCCCGGTACGAGCAGTTCTTC. Translating gives CSARGSNPRYEQFF.

J is TRBJ2-7 and V is TRBV27; D perhaps matches TRBD1 (5 bases). Near its end, the DNA agrees better with TRBJ2-5, so the J call may be wrong. The CDR3 is 15 amino acids. CDR1 MNHEY and CDR2 SMNVEV come from the germline V gene (reference sequence). The CDR3 DNA follows: TGTGCCAGCAGTTTAAGATTCAGGGTCCTAGAGACCCAGTACTTC. Amino acids: CASSLRFRVLETQYF.

This clonotype occurred a few times. This chain connects TRBV5-6 to TRBJ1-5; TRBD1 matches 9 bases. The CDR3 covers 14 residues. Losses at the gene ends were 4 bases for V and 5 bases for J; bases not matched to a gene: 4. Germline CDR1 reads SGHDT; CDR2 reads YYEEEE. The CDR3 DNA sequence: TGTGCCAGCAGCGGCGGACAGGGGTATCAGCCCCAGCATTTT. As protein: CASSGGQGYQPQHF.

This clonotype was counted only a few times. This sequence joins TRBV7-2 and TRBJ2-3; D is undetermined. Deletions cut 1 base from V and 5 bases from J, with 7 bases between. The CDR3 consists of 13 residues. Germline values: CDR1 SGHTA, CDR2 FQGNSA. CDR3 loop: CASSLVVLDTQYF. The CDR3 DNA reads TGTGCCAGCAGCTTAGTAGTCCTAGATACGCAGTATTTT.

The J gene is TRBJ2-4, the V gene TRBV29-1, with D tentatively TRBD2 (5 bases). Germline CDR1 reads SQVTM; CDR2 reads ANQGSEA. The CDR3 is 13 amino acids. The CDR3 region is CIVGGLAKNIQYF. CDR3 in DNA: TGCATCGTCGGCGGGTTAGCCAAAAACATTCAGTACTTC.

This clonotype was picked up many times. The gene calls are TRBV5-6 and TRBJ1-6; D is uncertain. There are 12 residues in the CDR3. Deletions cut 0 bases from V and 8 bases from J, with 3 bases between. From germline, CDR1 is SGHDT and CDR2 YYEEEE. CDR3 in DNA: TGTGCCAGCAGCTTGGTTTATTCACCCCTCCACTTT. Translating gives CASSLVYSPLHF.

Notes on this clonotype: One end of the junction does not line up with germline, which may come from a read error. The V gene is TRBV3-1, the J gene TRBJ2-1; 8 bases align to TRBD2. This CDR3 is 15 amino acids long. The V gene's germline CDR1 is LGHDT and CDR2 YNNKEL (reference sequence). The CDR3: CAGSQVPGLGNEQFF. Written as DNA, the CDR3 is TGTGCCGGCAGCCAGGTTCCGGGACTAGGGAATGAGCAGTTCTTC.

Many counts were recorded for this clonotype. This sequence joins TRBV20-1 and TRBJ2-7; D ambiguous. The CDR3 contains 14 residues. CDR1 and CDR2 from the germline V gene are DFQATT and SNEGSKA (reference sequence). CDR3 region: CSAEDAYHSYEQYF. The CDR3 DNA sequence: TGCAGCGCCGAGGATGCTTACCATTCCTACGAGCAGTACTTC.

As concerns this clonotype: A read error may explain this, as a much larger clone is one base away. Because it lacks the conserved phenylalanine or tryptophan at the end, this CDR3 is likely a read error. The chain links TRBV5-1 to TRBJ2-4; maybe TRBD1 (6 bases). The germline V and J ends were trimmed by 0 bases and 7 bases, with 14 bases remaining between them. CDR1 is SGHRS and CDR2 is YFSETQ in the germline V gene. The CDR3 is 15 residues long. Written as DNA, the CDR3 is TGCGCCAGCAGCTTGGCCGTGGGGGCTGGGAACATTCAGTACTAC. Protein product: CASSLAVGAGNIQYY.

With regard to this clonotype: A read error may be the cause here, since a much bigger clone is one base away. V and J are TRBV5-1 and TRBJ2-1; tentatively, D is TRBD2 (6 bases). The V gene's germline CDR1 is SGHRS and CDR2 YFSETQ. The CDR3 is 13 amino acids. Trimming pared 4 bases from V and 7 bases from J, leaving 12 bases between. DNA for the CDR3: TGCGCCAGCAGCATTTCAGCGGGTAATGAGCAGTTCTTC. Translated, it gives CASSISAGNEQFF.

This clonotype was observed a handful of times. This sequence joins TRBV7-9 and TRBJ1-2, with unresolved D. The V end lost 5 bases, the J end lost 7 bases, and 20 bases lay between the germline ends. The germline gives CDR1 SEHNR, CDR2 FQNEAQ (reference sequence). This CDR3 has 15 amino acids. The CDR3 DNA reads TGTGCCAGCAGCCCACCCAGTTCGGGCGGCGGTGGCTACACCTTC. Its translation is CASSPPSSGGGGYTF.

This clonotype showed up many times. The rearrangement links TRBV7-9 to TRBJ2-7; tentative D call: TRBD1 (5 bases). Germline V lookup: CDR1 SEHNR, CDR2 FQNEAQ (reference sequence). The germline V and J ends were trimmed by 6 bases and 3 bases, with 12 bases remaining between them. This CDR3 has 13 amino acids. The DNA of the CDR3 is TGTGCCAGCAGTGAGACAGTAGGCTACGAGCAGTACTTC. It translates to CASSETVGYEQYF.

This clonotype was found many times. The CDR3 loop is CASTPGWNSIYEQYF. The CDR3 nucleotides read TGTGCCAGCACCCCAGGTTGGAATTCCATATACGAGCAGTACTTC. The chain links TRBV6-1 to TRBJ2-7; D is undetermined. The germline V and J ends were trimmed by 7 bases and 4 bases, with 20 bases remaining between them. CDR1 is MNHNS and CDR2 is SASEGT in the germline V gene. This CDR3 comprises 15 residues.